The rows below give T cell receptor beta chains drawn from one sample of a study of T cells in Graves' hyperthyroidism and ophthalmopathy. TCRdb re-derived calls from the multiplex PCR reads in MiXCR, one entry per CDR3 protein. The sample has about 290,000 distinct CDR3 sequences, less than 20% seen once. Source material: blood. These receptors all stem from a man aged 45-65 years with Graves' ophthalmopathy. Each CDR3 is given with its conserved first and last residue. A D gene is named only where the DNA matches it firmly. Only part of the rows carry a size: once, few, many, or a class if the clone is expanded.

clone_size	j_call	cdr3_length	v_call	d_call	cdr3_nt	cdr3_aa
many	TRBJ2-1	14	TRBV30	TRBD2	TGTGCCTACCACTCTAGCGGAGCATACAATGAGCAGTTCTTC	CAYHSSGAYNEQFF
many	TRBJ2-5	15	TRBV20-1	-	TGCAGTGCGACGTTAGCGGCCTCGTACCAAGAGACCCAGTACTTC	CSATLAASYQETQYF
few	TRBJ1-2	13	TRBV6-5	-	TGTGCCAGCAGTTACGCCGTAATCGGGGGCTACACCTTC	CASSYAVIGGYTF
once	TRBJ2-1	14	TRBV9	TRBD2	TGTGCCAGCAGCGATGGGACTAGCGGGAGTGAGCAGTTCTTC	CASSDGTSGSEQFF
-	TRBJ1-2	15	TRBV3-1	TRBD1	TGTGCCAGCAGCCAAGAGAGGACAGGGGGCAATGGCTACACCTTC	CASSQERTGGNGYTF
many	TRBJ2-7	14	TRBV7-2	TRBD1	TGTGCCAGCAGCCGTGACAGGGATGCCTACGAGCAGTACTTC	CASSRDRDAYEQYF
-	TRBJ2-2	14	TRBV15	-	TGTGCCACCAGCAGAGGTCGCGGCACCGGGGAGCTGTTTTTT	CATSRGRGTGELFF
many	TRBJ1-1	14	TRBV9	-	TGTGCCAGCAGCGTAGAACAGGTGAACACTGAAGCTTTCTTT	CASSVEQVNTEAFF
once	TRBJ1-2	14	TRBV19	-	TGTGCCAGTAGTTTACTGACAGTTCGGGGTGGCTACACCTTC	CASSLLTVRGGYTF
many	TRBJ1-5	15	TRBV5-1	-	TGCGCCAGCAGCTTATGGGGGGAAAGCAATCAGCCCCAGCATTTT	CASSLWGESNQPQHF
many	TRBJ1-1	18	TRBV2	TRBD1	TGTGCCAGCAGTGAGGGGGTCCGATTGGGACAGGGGAACACTGAAGCTTTCTTT	CASSEGVRLGQGNTEAFF
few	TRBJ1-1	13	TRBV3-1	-	TGTGCCAGCAGCCAAGATCCCGGTCTGCAAGCTTTCTTT	CASSQDPGLQAFF
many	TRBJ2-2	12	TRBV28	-	TGTGCCAGCAGCCTGACAACCGGGGAGCTGTTTTTT	CASSLTTGELFF
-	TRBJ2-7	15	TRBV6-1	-	TGTGCCAGCAGTGAAGAGCAGACGGGGGCGGCCGAGCAGTACTTC	CASSEEQTGAAEQYF
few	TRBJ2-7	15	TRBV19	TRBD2	TGTGCCAGTAGTGACCGGACTAGCAAACGGTACGAGCAGTACTTC	CASSDRTSKRYEQYF
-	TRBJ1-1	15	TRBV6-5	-	TGTGCCAGCAGTTACTCTCCCCTTGCGGACACTGAAGCTTTCTTT	CASSYSPLADTEAFF
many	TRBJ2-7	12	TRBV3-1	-	TGTGCCAGCAGCCAAGCAGAATACGAGCAGTACTTC	CASSQAEYEQYF
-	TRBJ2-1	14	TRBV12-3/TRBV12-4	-	TGTGCCAGCAGTCCCTCGCGGAGGGCGGGTGAGCAGTTCTTC	CASSPSRRAGEQFF
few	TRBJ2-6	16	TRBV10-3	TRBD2	TGTGCCATCAGTGAGTCCCTAGCGGCCGGGGCCAACGTCCTGACTTTC	CAISESLAAGANVLTF
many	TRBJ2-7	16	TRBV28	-	TGTGCCAGCAGGTCCCCCGGGGTATCATTGACCTACGAGCAGTACTTC	CASRSPGVSLTYEQYF
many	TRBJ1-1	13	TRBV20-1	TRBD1	TGCAGTGCTCAGGACAGGGTTAGTACTGAAGCTTTCTTT	CSAQDRVSTEAFF
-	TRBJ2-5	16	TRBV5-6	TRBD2	TGTGCCAGCAGCTTTGCACCCACTAGCGGGCAAGAGACCCAGTACTTC	CASSFAPTSGQETQYF
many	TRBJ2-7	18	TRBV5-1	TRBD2	TGCGCCAGCAGCTTCCGGACTAGCGGGCGTCAAACGACCTACGAGCAGTACTTC	CASSFRTSGRQTTYEQYF
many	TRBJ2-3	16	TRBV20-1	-	TGCAGTGCTAGAAAGAGACAGCGGCCTAGCACAGATACGCAGTATTTT	CSARKRQRPSTDTQYF
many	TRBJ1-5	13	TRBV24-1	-	TGTGCCACCAGTCACAGGGCGCATCAGCCCCAGCATTTT	CATSHRAHQPQHF
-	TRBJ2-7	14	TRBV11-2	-	TGTGCCAGCAGCTTGAGGACAGAATCCTACGAGCAGTACTTC	CASSLRTESYEQYF
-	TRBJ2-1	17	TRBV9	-	TGTGCCAGCAGCGGGGCTTGGGGCCGGAGCTCCTACAATGAGCAGTTCTTC	CASSGAWGRSSYNEQFF
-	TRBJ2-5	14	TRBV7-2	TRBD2	TGTGCCAGCAGCACCCGAAGCGGGGTGGAGACCCAGTACTTC	CASSTRSGVETQYF
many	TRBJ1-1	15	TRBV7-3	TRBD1	TGTGCCAGCAGCTTACGACAGGGTGGGGTCACTGAAGCTTTCTTT	CASSLRQGGVTEAFF
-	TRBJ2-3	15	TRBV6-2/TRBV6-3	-	TGTGCCAGCAGCGAAACCGAGACCCTCACAGATACGCAGTATTTT	CASSETETLTDTQYF
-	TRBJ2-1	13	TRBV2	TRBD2	TGTGCCAGCCTTAGCGGGAGTAGGAATGAGCAGTTCTTC	CASLSGSRNEQFF
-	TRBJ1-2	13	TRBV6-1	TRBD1	TGTGCCAGCATCCAGGGGGCGTATCATGGCTACACCTTC	CASIQGAYHGYTF
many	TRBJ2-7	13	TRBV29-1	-	TGCAGCGTTGAAGTGGGCCAGTCCTACGAGCAGTACTTC	CSVEVGQSYEQYF
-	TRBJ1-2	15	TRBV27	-	TGTGCCAGCAGTTTATCGGACGGGGGGCTGCGAGGCTACACCTTC	CASSLSDGGLRGYTF
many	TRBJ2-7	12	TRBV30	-	TGTGCCTGGAGTGTAGGCGTCTACGAGCAGTACTTC	CAWSVGVYEQYF
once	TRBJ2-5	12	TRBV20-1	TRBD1	TGCGGTGCTGAGACAGGGGAGGAGACCCAGTACTTC	CGAETGEETQYF
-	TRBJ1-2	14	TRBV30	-	TGTGCCTGCGCTTACCACCGGGACGGCTATGGCTACACCTTC	CACAYHRDGYGYTF
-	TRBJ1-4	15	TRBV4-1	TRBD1	TGCGCCAGCAGCCCAGGGGACAGGGGGACTGAAAAACTGTTTTTT	CASSPGDRGTEKLFF
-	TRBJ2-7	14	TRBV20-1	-	TGCAGTGCTAGAAATTTCGACGGGACCTACGAGCAGTACTTC	CSARNFDGTYEQYF
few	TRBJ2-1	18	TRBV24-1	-	TGTGCCACCAGTGATTTCATTAACGGGATGGGTTCCTACAATGAGCAGTTCTTC	CATSDFINGMGSYNEQFF
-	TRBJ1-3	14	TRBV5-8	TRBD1	TGTGCCAGCAGCTTTGGGACAGGTGGAAACACCATATATTTT	CASSFGTGGNTIYF
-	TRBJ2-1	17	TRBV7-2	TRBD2	TGTGCCAGCAGGCAGGCCTCTAGCGGGAGCCCCGGGGGTGAGCAGTTCTTC	CASRQASSGSPGGEQFF
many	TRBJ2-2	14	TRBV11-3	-	TGTGCCAGCAGCCGGGCGGCGAACACCGGGGAGCTGTTTTTT	CASSRAANTGELFF
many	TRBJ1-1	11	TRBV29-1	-	TGCAGCGTTGAGTACGTCCAAGTAGCTTTCTTT	CSVEYVQVAFF
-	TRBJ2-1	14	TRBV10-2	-	TGCGCCAGCAGGGAGGGGGGACTAACGAATGAGCAGTTCTTC	CASREGGLTNEQFF
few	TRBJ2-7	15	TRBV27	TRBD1	TGTGCCAGCAGTTCCTCCGGGACAGGGAGAAACGAGCAGTACTTC	CASSSSGTGRNEQYF
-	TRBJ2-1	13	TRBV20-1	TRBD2	TGCAGTGCTAGTAGGGGTCTAGCGGACGAGCAGTTCTTC	CSASRGLADEQFF
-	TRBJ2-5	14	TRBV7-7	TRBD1	TGTGCTAGCAGCCGAGGGACAGTGGGAGAGACCCAGTACTTC	CASSRGTVGETQYF
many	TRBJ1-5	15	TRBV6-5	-	TGTGCCAGCAGTTACTCGTCAGGGGGCAATCAGCCCCAGCATTTT	CASSYSSGGNQPQHF
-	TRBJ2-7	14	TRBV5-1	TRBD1	TGCGCCAGCAGCGGGGAGGGACAGGGGAGCGAGCAGTACTTC	CASSGEGQGSEQYF